Presented here are 27 T cell receptor beta chains from one specimen sequenced in a study of response to subunit inactivated influenza vaccine. MiXCR, run by TCRdb on the RT-PCR reads, gives a single entry per CDR3 protein. There are 550,000 to 800,000 distinct CDR3 sequences in the sample; around 13% occur only once, and 6% to 8% lies in the top ten. The sample was PBMCs from blood, taken 14 days before vaccination. The receptors derive from a man aged 45 to 65 who received an inactivated influenza vaccine.

The chain links TRBV20-1 to TRBJ2-5; D gene uncertain. CDR3 size: 10 residues. Germline V gene sequence: CDR1 DFQATT, CDR2 SNEGSKA (reference sequence). The V end lost 6 bases, the J end lost 8 bases, and 10 bases lay between the germline ends. CDR3 coding DNA: TGCAGTGCCCCGATTATAACCCAGTACTTC. Translating it yields CSAPIITQYF.

This clonotype was counted only a few times. The rearrangement uses TRBV7-3 and TRBJ2-1; 7 nucleotides match TRBD2. The V segment lost 5 bases and the J segment 5 bases; nucleotides outside the gene matches: 9. CDR1 is SGHTA, CDR2 FQGTGA, per germline. CDR3 length: 15 residues. The CDR3 here is CASSLNAGANNEQFF. CDR3 coding DNA: TGTGCCAGCAGCCTCAACGCGGGAGCAAACAATGAGCAGTTCTTC.

This clonotype has more than one count but fewer than ten. The rearrangement links TRBV7-2 to TRBJ1-1, with D uncertain. This CDR3 has 15 amino acids. CDR1 is SGHTA, CDR2 FQGNSA, per germline. V was pared by 1 base and J by 1 base, with 10 bases between. CDR3 region: CASSLEATWNTEAFF. CDR3 nucleotide sequence: TGTGCCAGCAGCTTAGAGGCAACGTGGAACACTGAAGCTTTCTTT.

This clonotype was observed many times. The gene calls are TRBV4-3 and TRBJ1-4, with TRBD1 matching 8 bases. The CDR3 is 17 amino acids. Trimming cost V 3 bases and J 5 bases; bases outside gene matches: 11. From germline, CDR1 is LGHNA and CDR2 YSLEER. In DNA form, the CDR3 reads TGCGCCAGCAGCCATCAAACGGGACAGGCGACGAATGAAAAACTGTTTTTT. It yields the protein CASSHQTGQATNEKLFF.

This clonotype was seen a few times. The rearrangement joins TRBV6-1 to TRBJ1-2, with TRBD1 matching over 7 bases. This CDR3 has 14 amino acids. Trimming removed 6 bases from V and 7 bases from J; junction bases left unmatched: 11. CDR1 is MNHNS and CDR2 is SASEGT in the germline V gene. This chain's CDR3 is CASSQYRGRGGYTF. CDR3 in DNA: TGTGCCAGCAGCCAATACAGGGGTAGGGGTGGCTACACCTTC.

This clonotype has a single count. The chain couples TRBV10-3 to TRBJ1-6; a weak D match, TRBD1 (5 bases). Trimming left V 2 bases short and J 7 bases short, with 12 bases between. CDR3 length: 15 residues. Germline V gene lookup returns CDR1 ENHRY and CDR2 SYGVKD. The DNA for the CDR3 is TGTGCCATCAGTGAGGCAGGGTTAAGGAATTCACCCCTCCACTTT. It encodes CAISEAGLRNSPLHF.

In this sample, this clonotype turned up a few times. DNA of the CDR3: TGCGCCAGCAGCCAAGGACAGGGGGCTGGATCTGAAAAACTGTTTTTT. Protein: CASSQGQGAGSEKLFF. The rearrangement uses TRBV4-1 and TRBJ1-4, with 10 bases identical to TRBD1. Germline CDR1 is MGHRA and CDR2 is YSYEKL. Trimming at V came to 1 base and at J to 7 bases, leaving 6 bases not matched to a gene. The CDR3 covers 16 residues.

This chain connects TRBV20-1 to TRBJ2-1; TRBD2 aligns across 15 bases. Trimming at V came to 1 base and at J to 4 bases, leaving 17 bases not matched to a gene. Germline CDR1 is DFQATT and CDR2 is SNEGSKA (reference sequence). CDR3 length equals 21 residues. CDR3 in amino acids: CSARAPEGLAGGQLVYNEQFF. Here the CDR3 DNA reads TGCAGTGCTAGAGCACCCGAGGGACTAGCGGGGGGCCAACTCGTATACAATGAGCAGTTCTTC.

The V call is TRBV19, the J call TRBJ1-1, with 7 nucleotides matching TRBD1. Germline loops: CDR1 LNHDA, CDR2 SQIVND (reference sequence). The CDR3 consists of 13 residues. The V segment lost 7 bases and the J segment 5 bases; nucleotides outside the gene matches: 7. The CDR3 reads CASKPTGNTEAFF. CDR3 nucleotides: TGTGCCAGTAAGCCGACAGGGAATACTGAAGCTTTCTTT.

At least ten counts were recorded for this clonotype. The J gene is TRBJ2-7, the V gene TRBV11-2; D is ambiguous. V was shortened by 1 base and J by 2 bases, with 6 bases between the two germline ends. CDR3 length equals 13 residues. Germline V lookup: CDR1 SGHAT, CDR2 FQNNGV. The CDR3 sequence: CASSLAQTYEQYF. The CDR3 nucleotides are TGTGCCAGCAGCTTAGCACAGACCTACGAGCAGTACTTC.

This chain uses TRBV24-1 with TRBJ2-5, with 8 bases identical to TRBD1. The V and J ends lost 0 bases and 4 bases, in that order; junction bases with no gene match: 3. Per the germline V gene, CDR1 is KGHDR and CDR2 is SFDVKD. CDR3 length: 15 amino acids. The CDR3 nucleotides read TGTGCCACCAGTGATTTGGTAGACAGGGGAGAGACCCAGTACTTC. It yields the protein CATSDLVDRGETQYF.

This clonotype occurred many times. The rearrangement links TRBV29-1 to TRBJ2-6; 9 nucleotides agree with TRBD1. This CDR3 is built from 19 residues. CDR1 is SQVTM and CDR2 is ANQGSEA in the germline V gene. The trim removed 7 bases at V and 4 bases at J, leaving 20 bases unmatched. The CDR3: CSALQTGTGLSAGANVLTF. CDR3 nucleotides: TGCAGCGCACTGCAAACCGGGACAGGGTTGTCTGCCGGGGCCAACGTCCTGACTTTC.

This clonotype showed up just a few times. The chain uses TRBV12-3 or TRBV12-4 and TRBJ1-5; D gene ambiguous. The CDR3 has 14 residues. Trimming took 3 bases from V and 2 from J, leaving 8 bases between them. CDR3 DNA sequence: TGTGCCAGCAGTTTGCTGGGTCGCAATCAGCCCCAGCATTTT. Translating it yields CASSLLGRNQPQHF.

The genes are TRBV6-5 and TRBJ2-1, with 10 positions matching TRBD1. The germline V gene encodes CDR1 MNHEY and CDR2 SVGAGI. This CDR3 comprises 16 residues. Trimming cost V 2 bases and J 7 bases; bases outside gene matches: 8. The CDR3 sequence is CASSYKPGQGKNEQFF. CDR3 nucleotides: TGTGCCAGCAGTTACAAGCCGGGACAGGGGAAAAATGAGCAGTTCTTC.

The V call is TRBV5-1, the J call TRBJ2-1, with D uncertain. Germline V gene lookup returns CDR1 SGHRS and CDR2 YFSETQ. This CDR3 contains 16 residues. The V gene lost 3 bases and the J gene lost 0 bases, with 13 bases spanning the gap. The CDR3 bases are TGCGCCAGCAGCTCTTTCCAACAGAGCTCCTACAATGAGCAGTTCTTC. Amino acids: CASSSFQQSSYNEQFF.

V and J are TRBV6-2 or TRBV6-3 and TRBJ2-2, with 8 bases matching TRBD1. Germline loops: CDR1 MNHEY, CDR2 SVGEGT. V lost 7 bases, J lost 5 bases, and 3 bases stayed unmatched. The CDR3 loop spans 13 amino acids. This CDR3 reads CASTDRVTGELFF. The CDR3 DNA follows: TGTGCCAGCACGGACAGGGTTACCGGGGAGCTGTTTTTT.

A note on this clonotype: A much larger clone lies a single base off, so this may be a read error. The chain links TRBV4-2 to TRBJ2-7, with TRBD2 matching 7 bases. CDR1 and CDR2 from the germline V gene are LGHNA and YNFKEQ. This CDR3 has 16 residues. CDR3 region: CARSQGGSLSSYEQYF. The DNA for the CDR3 is TGTGCCAGAAGCCAAGGCGGGAGCCTAAGCTCCTACGAGCAGTACTTC.

This clonotype was detected only a few times. The chain recombines TRBV20-1 with TRBJ2-7; 10 nucleotides line up with TRBD1. Losses at the gene ends were 3 bases for V and 4 bases for J; bases not matched to a gene: 6. The CDR3 runs 14 residues. Per germline, CDR1 DFQATT and CDR2 SNEGSKA (reference sequence). The CDR3 DNA sequence: TGCAGTGCTAGTCGTCGACAGGGGGCTTACGAGCAGTACTTC. This codes for CSASRRQGAYEQYF.

V is TRBV18 and J is TRBJ2-3; the D is unclear. V was shortened by 4 bases and J by 12 bases, with 11 bases between the two germline ends. Looked up from germline, CDR1 is KGHSH and CDR2 is LQKENI. The CDR3 covers 11 residues. In DNA, the CDR3 is TGTGCCAGCTCACAGACTCGAAGTCAGTATTTT. It translates to CASSQTRSQYF. The complete variable domain, with remaining parts taken from reference TRBV18 and TRBJ2-3, reads NAGVMQNPRHLVRRRGQEARLRCSPMKGHSHVYWYRQLPEEGLKFMVYLQKENIIDESGMPKERFSAEFPKEGPSILRIQQVVRGDSAAYFCASSQTRSQYFGPGTRLTVL.

This clonotype was recorded many times. The V gene is TRBV2, the J gene TRBJ2-5, with a weak D call TRBD2 (5 bases). Trimming shortened V by 6 bases and J by 2 bases, and 13 bases separated the two germline ends. Germline V CDR1 and CDR2: SNHLY, FYNNEI. The CDR3 has 14 amino acids. In nucleotides, the CDR3 is TGTGCCAGCAGGGACTTCGAGTCTCAAGAGACCCAGTACTTC. The encoded protein is CASRDFESQETQYF.

This clonotype was seen at least ten times. V and J are TRBV7-8 and TRBJ1-5; TRBD1 might be the D (5 bases). There are 15 residues in the CDR3. Germline-derived CDR1 and CDR2 are SGHVS and FQNEAQ. V was shortened by 5 bases and J by 0 bases, with 11 bases between the two germline ends. The DNA for the CDR3 is TGTGCCAGCAGCCCAGGGTCAGGTAGCAATCAGCCCCAGCATTTT. It codes for CASSPGSGSNQPQHF.

This clonotype was picked up a small number of times. The chain is built from TRBV6-1 and TRBJ2-2, with D maybe TRBD2 (6 bases). The CDR3 is 15 residues long. Trimming took off 5 bases at V and 1 base at J, with 11 bases between the two ends. Per germline, CDR1 MNHNS and CDR2 SASEGT. The CDR3, as DNA: TGTGCCAGCAGTCCGCTAGCGATGAACACCGGGGAGCTGTTTTTT. Translation: CASSPLAMNTGELFF.

This clonotype was counted between two and nine times. The chain combines TRBV24-1 with TRBJ2-1; 12 positions agree with TRBD1. The ends lost 3 bases at V and 8 bases at J; junction bases unmatched: 7. The germline CDR1 and CDR2 sequences are KGHDR and SFDVKD. This CDR3 has 16 amino acids. CDR3 in DNA: TGTGCCACCAGTGATCCTCCGGGACAGGGGGCGTATGAGCAGTTCTTC. Protein sequence: CATSDPPGQGAYEQFF.

The rearrangement uses TRBV5-1 and TRBJ2-1; D remains unclear. Germline V CDR1 and CDR2: SGHRS, YFSETQ. The CDR3 has 15 amino acids. The V and J ends lost 5 bases and 0 bases respectively, with 12 bases between them. CDR3 sequence reads: CASSQLSSSYNEQFF. For the CDR3, the DNA is TGCGCCAGCAGTCAACTCTCGAGCTCCTACAATGAGCAGTTCTTC.

The table lists this clonotype with a few counts. The genes are TRBV20-1 and TRBJ2-3; 7 bases agree with TRBD2. The germline CDR1 and CDR2 sequences are DFQATT and SNEGSKA (reference sequence). The CDR3 length is 15 residues. The trim removed 1 base at V and 1 base at J, leaving 5 bases unmatched. CDR3 DNA sequence: TGCAGTGCTAGAGCGGAGCGGGGCCGCACAGATACGCAGTATTTT. It encodes CSARAERGRTDTQYF.

This clonotype was seen a few times. V usage is TRBV14 and J usage is TRBJ2-1, with D uncertain. This CDR3 contains 16 residues. Trimming stripped 4 bases from V and 0 bases from J, with 13 bases between. Per the germline V gene, CDR1 is SGHDN and CDR2 is FVKESK. The CDR3 here is CASSLSLYSSYNEQFF. The DNA of the CDR3 is TGTGCCAGCAGCCTTTCCCTATACAGCTCCTACAATGAGCAGTTCTTC.

J is TRBJ2-5 and V is TRBV10-3; the match to TRBD1 covers 7 bases. V lost 10 bases, J lost 7 bases, and 6 bases stayed unmatched. In germline, CDR1 is ENHRY, CDR2 SYGVKD. This CDR3 contains 11 residues. CDR3 DNA sequence: TGTGCCACCGGTACAGGGGTGACCCAGTACTTC. This translates into CATGTGVTQYF.